This T cell receptor beta chain was profiled in a study of cytomegalovirus exposure and HLA in healthy donors. Overall study: Assignment to the Caucasian-associated ancestry cluster applied to about 80% of the roughly 400 genotyped donors. Study conclusions and caveats: It was reported in a later analysis that an Asian-associated ancestry cluster showed fewer N-insertions than the approximately 700-donor mean. Researchers reported from a later analysis that most CMV-associated TCR beta chains appeared HLA-restricted.

The PCR was carried out with 60 Vbeta primers and 13 Jbeta primers. Using immunoSEQ multiplex PCR, the repertoire was profiled, and TCRdb retains in-frame clones only, with some absent. The profile shows about 52,000 clones, 72% of them singletons. In regard to this clone: The antigen remains unidentified.

At collection, donors were nominally healthy, but unrecorded immune exposures were probable. The CDR3 totals 15 residues. Germline CDR1 reads MNHNY; CDR2 reads SVGAGI (reference sequence). With V trimmed by 6 bases and J by 1 base, 5 bases remained unmatched. The sequencing sample was made of PBMCs. This clonotype was obtained from a woman aged 45-60 years in good health and CMV-seronegative. The chain joins TRBV6-6 to TRBJ2-3; the match to TRBD2 covers 9 bases. In DNA form, the CDR3 reads TGTGCCAGCAGATTAGCGGGAGTTGGCACAGATACGCAGTATTTT. Amino acids: CASRLAGVGTDTQYF.